This TCR beta chain was documented in a study of blood T cell repertoires in COVID-19. This study enrolled people aged about 18 to 100 from about two dozen US geographic areas. Participants' own reports of clinical history determined their cohort assignment. Recovery among Cohort 3 donors was established by two negative PCRs, clearance, or symptom resolution. Sequencing used immunoSEQ multiplex PCR; TCRdb keeps in-frame clones, though not all of them. The sample has a few hundred thousand clones, roughly 87% seen once. CDR1 and CDR2 (germline): MGHDK, SYGVNS. The CDR3 covers 13 residues. V was shortened by 0 bases and J by 8 bases, with 10 bases between the two germline ends.

The rearrangement joins TRBV25-1 to TRBJ1-2; D unresolved. The TCR comes from a woman aged 30 to 39 who had recovered from COVID-19. Material for sequencing was PBMCs or T cells enriched from blood (not recorded which). CDR3 in amino acids: CASSEYRSEGYTF. Written as DNA, the CDR3 is TGTGCCAGCAGTGAATATAGGTCGGAGGGCTACACCTTC.